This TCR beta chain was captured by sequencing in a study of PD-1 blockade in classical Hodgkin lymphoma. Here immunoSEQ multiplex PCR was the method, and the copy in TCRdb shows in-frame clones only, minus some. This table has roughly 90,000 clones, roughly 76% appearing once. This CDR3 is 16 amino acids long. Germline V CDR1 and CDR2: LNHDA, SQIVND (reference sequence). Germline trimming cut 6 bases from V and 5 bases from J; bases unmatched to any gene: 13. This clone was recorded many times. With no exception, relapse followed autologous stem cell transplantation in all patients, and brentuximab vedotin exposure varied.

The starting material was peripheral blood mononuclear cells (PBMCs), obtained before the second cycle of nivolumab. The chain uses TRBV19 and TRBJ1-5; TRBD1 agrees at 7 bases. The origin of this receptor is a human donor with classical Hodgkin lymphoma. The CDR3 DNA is TGTGCCAGTAGAATGCCACAGGGGAAAGGAGATCAGCCCCAGCATTTT. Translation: CASRMPQGKGDQPQHF.